These 4 T cell receptor beta chains originate from one sample sequenced in a study of stem cell transplantation in POMP-related autoinflammatory disease. Only in-frame clones appear in the TCRdb table, and some are missing; sequencing was by immunoSEQ multiplex PCR. The sample includes some 68,000 clones, roughly 93% of them seen just once. Sequenced here: CD4+ T cells from PBMCs, sampled after stem cell transplantation. The receptor source for this set is a human patient with POMP-related autoinflammation and immune dysregulation (PRAID). These T cells may partly come from the graft donor.

V gene TRBV9 combines with J gene TRBJ2-1; 9 nucleotides align to TRBD2. The CDR3 extends over 15 amino acids. After removal of 5 bases from V and 8 bases from J, the junction contained 11 bases not matched to a gene. Germline V gene data show CDR1 as SGDLS and CDR2 as YYNGEE. CDR3 sequence reads: CASSASGILGHEQFF. The CDR3 DNA follows: TGTGCCAGCAGTGCTAGCGGGATCCTCGGCCATGAGCAGTTCTTC.

This chain uses TRBV11-3 with TRBJ2-3; 12 bases line up with TRBD2. The germline V gene has CDR1 SGHNT and CDR2 YENEEA. The CDR3 has 15 residues. Trimming removed 4 bases from V and 4 bases from J; junction bases left unmatched: 3. The chain's CDR3 is CASSYGLAGPDTQYF. CDR3 sequence (DNA): TGTGCCAGCAGCTATGGACTAGCGGGACCAGATACGCAGTATTTT.

V is TRBV19 and J is TRBJ1-1, with no clear D. V was trimmed by 3 bases and J by 1 base, leaving 6 bases between them. CDR3 size: 13 residues. Germline V gives CDR1 LNHDA, CDR2 SQIVND (reference sequence). CDR3 nucleotide sequence: TGTGCCAGTAGTATTTACAGGAACACTGAAGCTTTCTTT. Protein sequence: CASSIYRNTEAFF.

This chain uses TRBV5-1 with TRBJ2-7, with 9 bases lining up with TRBD2. The CDR3 has 14 residues. The junction had 5 bases not matched to a gene; V was cut back by 0 bases and J by 7 bases. Germline CDR1 reads SGHRS; CDR2 reads YFSETQ. CDR3 coding DNA: TGCGCCAGCAGCTTGGACGCGGGGGGGCGAGAGCAGTACGTC. Translating it yields CASSLDAGGREQYV.